A single sample is the source of the 28 T cell receptor beta chains below, sequenced in a study of blood T cell repertoires in COVID-19. Profiling relied on immunoSEQ multiplex PCR, and the TCRdb table lists in-frame clones only, not all of them. The data show roughly 120,000 clones, about nine tenths seen once. Sequencing was performed on peripheral blood. The receptor set was obtained from a human donor in a cohort sampled during active COVID-19.

The gene calls are TRBV2 and TRBJ2-1; TRBD2 is a possible D gene (5 bases). This CDR3 has 13 amino acids. The V gene's germline CDR1 is SNHLY and CDR2 FYNNEI. The V end lost 7 bases, the J end lost 7 bases, and 14 bases lay between the germline ends. CDR3 region: CASNRLPNNEQFF. The CDR3 DNA follows: TGTGCCAGCAACAGACTACCAAATAATGAGCAGTTCTTC.

The chain carries TRBV15 and TRBJ1-5; D uncertain. The V gene's germline CDR1 is LNHNV and CDR2 YYDKDF (reference sequence). V was pared by 1 base and J by 2 bases, with 6 bases between. The CDR3 has 14 amino acids. CDR3 bases: TGTGCCACCAGCAGAGGATCGGGCAATCAGCCCCAGCATTTT. Translating it yields CATSRGSGNQPQHF.

The sample holds a few counts of this clone. This chain joins TRBV4-1 and TRBJ1-1, with 8 bases matching TRBD1. From germline, CDR1 is MGHRA and CDR2 YSYEKL. The CDR3 totals 16 residues. After removal of 4 bases from V and 1 base from J, the junction contained 8 bases not matched to a gene. CDR3 nucleotide sequence: TGCGCCAGCAGCCTGCGGACAGGGCGGGAGAACACTGAAGCTTTCTTT. Protein product: CASSLRTGRENTEAFF.

This sequence joins TRBV21-1 and TRBJ1-2; TRBD1 was called by the table and not checked on the DNA. TRBV21-1 is listed as a pseudogene. This CDR3 is built from 17 residues. CDR3 DNA: TGTGCCAGCAGCGCACAGCAGGACAGAAAGACTAACTATGGCTACACCTTC. It encodes CASSAQQDRKTNYGYTF.

The rearrangement joins TRBV2 to TRBJ1-1; 7 nucleotides match TRBD1. Trimming cost V 6 bases and J 5 bases; bases outside gene matches: 6. The CDR3 extends over 13 amino acids. From germline, CDR1 is SNHLY and CDR2 FYNNEI. The DNA of the CDR3 is TGTGCCAGCAGCCGACAGGGTTCTACTGAAGCTTTCTTT. Translated, it gives CASSRQGSTEAFF.

The rearrangement links TRBV7-9 to TRBJ2-7; tentative D call: TRBD1 (6 bases). V was cut by 7 bases and J by 6 bases, with 19 bases left in between. This CDR3 has 14 amino acids. CDR1 is SEHNR, CDR2 FQNEAQ, per germline (reference sequence). The CDR3 sequence is CASTIGGAGGEQYF. CDR3 DNA sequence: TGTGCCAGCACCATAGGGGGTGCCGGCGGCGAGCAGTACTTC.

This chain uses TRBV10-3 with TRBJ2-1; 15 bases fit TRBD2. The germline gives CDR1 ENHRY, CDR2 SYGVKD. This CDR3 contains 21 residues. J lost 0 bases, V lost 4 bases, and 13 bases had no gene match. The CDR3 coding sequence is TGTGCCATCAGTGGGAACAGTCGGACTAGCGGGGGGGCTAGCTCCTACAATGAGCAGTTCTTC. Protein sequence: CAISGNSRTSGGASSYNEQFF.

This chain connects TRBV18 to TRBJ2-1; a weak D match, TRBD2 (5 bases). The CDR3 is 16 residues long. CDR1 KGHSH and CDR2 LQKENI come from the germline V gene. V shed 3 bases and J shed 3 bases, with 15 bases lying between them. CDR3 DNA: TGTGCCAGCTCACCGGTGTCGCGGGCGAGCTACAATGAGCAGTTCTTC. This codes for CASSPVSRASYNEQFF.

The chain joins TRBV5-1 to TRBJ2-5, with TRBD2 matching 10 bases. Trimming took 6 bases from V and 1 from J; bases not matched to a gene: 6. The CDR3 runs to 15 residues. CDR1 is SGHRS and CDR2 is YFSETQ in the germline V gene. Here the CDR3 reads CASTKTSGAQETQYF. The CDR3 region has the DNA TGCGCCAGCACCAAAACTAGCGGGGCCCAAGAGACCCAGTACTTC.

This clone was recorded only once. This rearrangement joins TRBV29-1 to TRBJ2-3, with TRBD1 matching over 8 bases. Germline V gene data show CDR1 as SQVTM and CDR2 as ANQGSEA. Trimming cost V 3 bases and J 5 bases; bases outside gene matches: 4. The CDR3 has 13 amino acids. The chain's CDR3 is CSVEGQDLDTQYF. CDR3 nucleotide sequence: TGCAGCGTTGAGGGACAGGATTTAGATACGCAGTATTTT.

J is TRBJ1-1 and V is TRBV18, with 8 nucleotides matching TRBD1. Trimming cost V 2 bases and J 1 base; bases outside gene matches: 3. The CDR3 extends over 15 amino acids. CDR1 and CDR2 from the germline V gene are KGHSH and LQKENI. For the CDR3, the DNA is TGTGCCAGCTCACCAGGACAGGGAGGGAACACTGAAGCTTTCTTT. Translation gives CASSPGQGGNTEAFF.

This clone was seen just once. The V gene is TRBV28, the J gene TRBJ1-2; 10 positions match TRBD1. The CDR3 spans 16 residues. J was trimmed by 8 bases and V by 7 bases; bases with no gene match: 16. Looked up from germline, CDR1 is MDHEN and CDR2 is SYDVKM. The DNA for the CDR3 is TGTGCCAGCATTATTGGGACAGGGGCCCCTTGGGGGGGCTACACCTTC. Its translation: CASIIGTGAPWGGYTF.

The chain recombines TRBV9 with TRBJ2-2, with 8 nucleotides matching TRBD1. The germline V gene encodes CDR1 SGDLS and CDR2 YYNGEE. Trimming took 4 bases from V and 5 from J; bases not matched to a gene: 4. The CDR3 consists of 14 residues. The CDR3 is CASSPDRVTGELFF. CDR3 bases: TGTGCCAGCAGCCCGGACAGGGTTACCGGGGAGCTGTTTTTT.

This sequence joins TRBV5-5 and TRBJ2-3; 7 nucleotides align to TRBD1. V trimming: 4 bases; J trimming: 4 bases; junction bases outside the gene matches: 6. This CDR3 comprises 14 residues. CDR1 and CDR2 (germline): SGHKS, YYEKEE (reference sequence). The CDR3 DNA sequence: TGTGCCAGCAGCACCCGGACAGGCGCAGATACGCAGTATTTT. It is translated as CASSTRTGADTQYF.

The CDR3 here is CASTPDRVGTEAFF. DNA for the CDR3: TGTGCCAGCACCCCGGACAGGGTTGGGACTGAAGCTTTCTTT. J is TRBJ1-1 and V is TRBV11-2; 8 bases align to TRBD1. The CDR3 covers 14 residues. V trimming: 7 bases; J trimming: 5 bases; junction bases outside the gene matches: 9. Germline V CDR1 and CDR2: SGHAT, FQNNGV.

This chain uses TRBV19 with TRBJ1-5, with D possibly being TRBD1 (5 bases). CDR1 and CDR2 from the germline V gene are LNHDA and SQIVND (reference sequence). Trimming removed 3 bases from V and 7 bases from J, with 13 bases in between. The CDR3 length is 14 residues. In nucleotides, the CDR3 is TGTGCCAGTAGTATGTCCGGGGGGAGACAGCCCCAGCATTTT. Translation: CASSMSGGRQPQHF.

The chain links TRBV4-1 to TRBJ1-5, with TRBD1 matching over 11 bases. The CDR3 runs 15 residues. After removal of 4 bases from V and 6 bases from J, the junction contained 5 bases not matched to a gene. Germline V lookup: CDR1 MGHRA, CDR2 YSYEKL. The CDR3 reads CASSRTGGEGQPQHF. DNA of the CDR3: TGCGCCAGCAGCCGGACAGGGGGCGAAGGTCAGCCCCAGCATTTT.

This chain uses TRBV27 with TRBJ1-4; D possibly corresponds to TRBD1 (6 bases). Germline CDR1 and CDR2: MNHEY and SMNVEV (reference sequence). Deletions cut 7 bases from V and 3 bases from J, with 12 bases between. CDR3 size: 14 residues. The CDR3: CASTRTASNEKLFF. The CDR3 DNA sequence: TGTGCCAGCACCCGGACAGCCTCTAATGAAAAACTGTTTTTT.

In this sample, this clone turned up once. V gene TRBV6-4 combines with J gene TRBJ2-3, with D possibly TRBD2 on 6 matching bases. From germline, CDR1 is MRHNA and CDR2 SNTAGT. The CDR3 extends over 15 amino acids. The ends were cut back, 5 bases at V and 9 bases at J, with 21 bases in the middle. This CDR3 reads CASSPSGTPPRTQYF. CDR3 nucleotides: TGTGCCAGCAGTCCCTCCGGGACTCCTCCGAGGACGCAGTATTTT.

The chain carries TRBV3-1 (or the pseudogene TRBV3-2) and TRBJ1-2; 8 bases line up with TRBD1. Germline values: CDR1 LGHDT, CDR2 YNNKEL (reference sequence). V shed 0 bases and J 5 bases; nucleotides not matched to a gene: 5. The CDR3 length is 15 residues. CDR3 nucleotides: TGTGCCAGCAGCCAAGACAGGGGGCAAGGATATGGCTACACCTTC. Translated, it gives CASSQDRGQGYGYTF.

This rearrangement joins TRBV19 to TRBJ1-5; 10 bases fit TRBD1. J lost 4 bases, V lost 3 bases, and 6 bases had no gene match. In germline, CDR1 is LNHDA, CDR2 SQIVND (reference sequence). The CDR3 contains 16 residues. The CDR3 protein is CASSIAGQGVNQPQHF. CDR3 coding DNA: TGTGCCAGTAGTATTGCCGGACAGGGGGTAAATCAGCCCCAGCATTTT.

The chain employs TRBV20-1 and TRBJ2-7; weak D call: TRBD1 (7 bases). The CDR3 has 11 amino acids. Germline loops: CDR1 DFQATT, CDR2 SNEGSKA (reference sequence). The germline V and J ends were trimmed by 5 bases and 6 bases, with 11 bases remaining between them. Here the CDR3 reads CSAYRGGEQYF. Written as DNA, the CDR3 is TGCAGTGCTTACAGGGGAGGCGAGCAGTACTTC.

This CDR3 is CASSETSGRSSYEQYF. The CDR3 bases are TGTGCCAGCAGTGAAACTAGCGGTCGCAGCTCCTACGAGCAGTACTTC. This sequence joins TRBV25-1 and TRBJ2-7; TRBD2 aligns across 8 bases. The CDR3 has 16 residues. With 2 bases clipped from V and 0 bases from J, the junction kept 6 bases outside the gene matches. CDR1 and CDR2 from the germline V gene are MGHDK and SYGVNS.

The rearrangement joins TRBV5-5 to TRBJ1-1; D not resolved. The length of the CDR3 is 13 residues. Germline CDR1 reads SGHKS; CDR2 reads YYEKEE (reference sequence). With 5 bases removed from V and 2 bases from J, the gap between germline ends came to 10 bases. CDR3 bases: TGTGCCAGCAGGCTGACATATAACACTGAAGCTTTCTTT. Protein product: CASRLTYNTEAFF. Based on the CDR3 plus reference TRBV5-5 and TRBJ1-1, the full variable domain is DAGVTQSPTHLIKTRGQQVTLRCSPISGHKSVSWYQQVLGQGPQFIFQYYEKEERGRGNFPDRFSARQFPNYSSELNVNALLLGDSALYLCASRLTYNTEAFFGQGTRLTVV.

V gene TRBV6-6 combines with J gene TRBJ2-1; possibly TRBD2 for D (7 bases). V lost 10 bases and J 5 bases, leaving 24 bases between the germline ends. The CDR3 is 16 residues long. Germline lookup yields CDR1 MNHNY and CDR2 SVGAGI (reference sequence). The CDR3 region has the DNA TGTGCCACCACCCCGAGGGGCGGGGGCCCTAACAATGAGCAGTTCTTC. Translation: CATTPRGGGPNNEQFF.

This clone has just one count. The chain recombines TRBV6-6 with TRBJ1-4; a possible D gene is TRBD1 (5 bases). Germline V gene lookup returns CDR1 MNHNY and CDR2 SVGAGI (reference sequence). This CDR3 has 16 amino acids. The V gene lost 4 bases and the J gene lost 7 bases, with 19 bases spanning the gap. The CDR3 DNA is TGTGCCAGCAGTTCCCTAAAGGGGCGCGTGGGTGAAAAACTGTTTTTT. Protein product: CASSSLKGRVGEKLFF.

The chain has TRBV5-1 and TRBJ2-1, with a tentative D call TRBD2 (6 bases). The CDR3 is made up of 14 amino acids. Per the germline V gene, CDR1 is SGHRS and CDR2 is YFSETQ. Trimming pared 0 bases from V and 7 bases from J, leaving 11 bases between. The CDR3: CASSLGAGNNEQFF. CDR3 sequence (DNA): TGCGCCAGCAGCTTGGGCGCGGGAAATAATGAGCAGTTCTTC.

V gene TRBV7-9 combines with J gene TRBJ2-6; no clear D. The CDR3 has 15 residues. Germline values: CDR1 SEHNR, CDR2 FQNEAQ (reference sequence). V shed 2 bases and J shed 0 bases, with 5 bases lying between them. The CDR3 loop reads CASSLRSSGANVLTF. As DNA, the CDR3 is TGTGCCAGCAGCTTACGGAGCTCTGGGGCCAACGTCCTGACTTTC.